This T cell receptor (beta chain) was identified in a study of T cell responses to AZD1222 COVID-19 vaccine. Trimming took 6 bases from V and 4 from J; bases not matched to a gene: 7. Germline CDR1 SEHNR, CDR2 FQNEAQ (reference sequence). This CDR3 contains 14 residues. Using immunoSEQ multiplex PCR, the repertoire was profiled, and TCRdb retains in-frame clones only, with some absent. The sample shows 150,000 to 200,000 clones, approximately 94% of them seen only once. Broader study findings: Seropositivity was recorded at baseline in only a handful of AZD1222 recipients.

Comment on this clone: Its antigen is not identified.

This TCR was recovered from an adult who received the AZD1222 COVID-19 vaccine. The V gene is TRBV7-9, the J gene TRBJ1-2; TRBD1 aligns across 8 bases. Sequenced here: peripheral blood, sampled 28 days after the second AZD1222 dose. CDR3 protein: CASRPGQDFYGYTF. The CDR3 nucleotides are TGTGCCAGCAGGCCGGGACAGGATTTCTATGGCTACACCTTC.